Presented here are 24 T cell receptor beta chains from one specimen sequenced in a study of cytomegalovirus exposure and HLA in healthy donors. A multiplex PCR was run with 60 Vbeta primers and 13 Jbeta primers. Repertoires were generated with immunoSEQ multiplex PCR, while TCRdb's copy carries only in-frame clones and drops some. Seen here are under 170,000 clones, 70% to 80% observed once, and the top ten hold 3.5%. Sample: PBMCs. These receptor sequences come from a human donor in good health.

The chain carries TRBV28 and TRBJ2-3, with TRBD1 matching over 8 bases. This CDR3 region has 14 residues. The germline CDR1 and CDR2 sequences are MDHEN and SYDVKM. Trimming at V came to 3 bases and at J to 3 bases, leaving 2 bases not matched to a gene. CDR3 bases: TGTGCCAGCAGTTTTACAGGGGGAACAGATACGCAGTATTTT. It encodes CASSFTGGTDTQYF.

The chain uses TRBV7-9 and TRBJ2-1; 7 bases are shared with TRBD2. Germline V gene data show CDR1 as SEHNR and CDR2 as FQNEAQ (reference sequence). The V and J ends lost 3 bases and 2 bases, in that order; junction bases with no gene match: 10. The CDR3 totals 17 residues. CDR3 sequence reads: CASSFPRRGLTYNEQFF. CDR3 in DNA: TGTGCCAGCAGCTTTCCCCGACGGGGACTAACCTACAATGAGCAGTTCTTC.

This chain links TRBV6-5 with TRBJ1-3; a possible D gene is TRBD1 (6 bases). V was trimmed by 6 bases and J by 4 bases, leaving 13 bases between them. Germline V CDR1 and CDR2: MNHEY, SVGAGI. The CDR3 consists of 14 residues. The CDR3 DNA follows: TGTGCCAGCAGGTTCCAGGGGAACGGAAACACCATATATTTT. Its protein product is CASRFQGNGNTIYF.

This clone was picked up one time. The rearrangement uses TRBV7-8 and TRBJ2-7, with 9 nucleotides matching TRBD2. Germline V gives CDR1 SGHVS, CDR2 FQNEAQ. This CDR3 is built from 15 residues. The V gene end was trimmed by 3 bases and the J gene end by 3 bases; junction bases not matched to a gene: 6. As DNA, the CDR3 is TGTGCCAGCAGCTTCCGACTAGCGGAGCACTACGAGCAGTACTTC. This codes for CASSFRLAEHYEQYF.

This rearrangement joins TRBV4-1 to TRBJ2-7, with unresolved D. The CDR3 covers 15 residues. Per germline, CDR1 MGHRA and CDR2 YSYEKL. V gave up 1 base and J gave up 5 bases, with 15 bases separating them. The chain's CDR3 is CASSQVPSPADEQYF. The CDR3 DNA is TGCGCCAGCAGCCAAGTGCCCTCGCCGGCGGACGAGCAGTACTTC.

This chain joins TRBV28 and TRBJ1-1; unclear D gene. Trimming shortened V by 6 bases and J by 1 base, and 15 bases separated the two germline ends. Looked up from germline, CDR1 is MDHEN and CDR2 is SYDVKM. CDR3 size: 15 residues. CDR3 coding DNA: TGTGCCAGCAGCCAACACGGCCTAGGGAACACTGAAGCTTTCTTT. Amino acids: CASSQHGLGNTEAFF.

The chain is built from TRBV2 and TRBJ1-3, with TRBD1 matching over 8 bases. V shed 8 bases and J 7 bases; nucleotides not matched to a gene: 7. The CDR3 has 13 amino acids. CDR1 is SNHLY and CDR2 is FYNNEI in the germline V gene. CDR3 sequence: CASGGTGENTIYF. The CDR3 nucleotides are TGTGCCAGCGGGGGGACAGGCGAGAACACCATATATTTT.

This chain joins TRBV5-6 and TRBJ2-1, with TRBD2 matching 9 bases. This CDR3 region has 19 residues. V gave up 0 bases and J gave up 4 bases; unmatched junction bases: 14. The V gene's germline CDR1 is SGHDT and CDR2 YYEEEE. The CDR3 DNA reads as TGTGCCAGCAGCTTGGAGGTTCTAGCGGGGTCACTTCTATACAATGAGCAGTTCTTC. This gives the protein CASSLEVLAGSLLYNEQFF.

The chain carries TRBV5-6 and TRBJ1-2, with D possibly being TRBD1 (6 bases). Trimming pared 0 bases from V and 5 bases from J, leaving 14 bases between. CDR3 length equals 15 residues. Germline values: CDR1 SGHDT, CDR2 YYEEEE. The CDR3 region has the DNA TGTGCCAGCAGCTTGGTGCCAGGGGATCCATATGGCTACACCTTC. Its protein product is CASSLVPGDPYGYTF.

The rearrangement links TRBV15 to TRBJ2-3; 7 bases line up with TRBD1. This CDR3 region has 19 residues. Per the germline V gene, CDR1 is LNHNV and CDR2 is YYDKDF (reference sequence). The J segment lost 1 base and the V segment lost 5 bases, leaving 18 bases of the junction unmatched. CDR3 in amino acids: CATSLSPGQKGYRTDTQYF. Here the CDR3 DNA reads TGTGCCACCAGCTTATCTCCGGGACAGAAGGGTTACCGCACAGATACGCAGTATTTT.

This clone was recorded only once. The rearrangement uses TRBV4-1 and TRBJ1-2; TRBD1 matches 8 bases. Germline values: CDR1 MGHRA, CDR2 YSYEKL. The CDR3 is 15 amino acids. After removal of 4 bases from V and 4 bases from J, the junction contained 8 bases not matched to a gene. DNA for the CDR3: TGCGCCAGCAGCCCACTGGAGCAGGGGGCCTATGGCTACACCTTC. Encoded protein: CASSPLEQGAYGYTF.

The gene calls are TRBV19 and TRBJ1-1, with a weak D call TRBD1 (5 bases). Trimming cost V 2 bases and J 3 bases, with 13 bases left between them. The CDR3 consists of 15 residues. In germline, CDR1 is LNHDA, CDR2 SQIVND (reference sequence). The CDR3 loop reads CASSIPGGTHTEAFF. The CDR3 nucleotides read TGTGCCAGTAGTATACCGGGGGGGACGCACACTGAAGCTTTCTTT.

The chain couples TRBV2 to TRBJ1-2, with a weak D call TRBD1 (5 bases). The V gene's germline CDR1 is SNHLY and CDR2 FYNNEI. CDR3 length: 15 residues. The V end was cut by 4 bases, the J end by 8 bases, with 20 bases between. The CDR3: CASSVVQGDSEGYTF. The CDR3 nucleotides are TGTGCCAGCAGTGTCGTTCAGGGTGATTCGGAAGGCTACACCTTC.

The rearrangement uses TRBV19 and TRBJ1-1, with D maybe TRBD1 (5 bases). Germline lookup yields CDR1 LNHDA and CDR2 SQIVND (reference sequence). The CDR3 runs 14 residues. V dropped 3 bases and J dropped 3 bases, with 11 bases sitting between them. This chain's CDR3 is CASSMQGWDTEAFF. In DNA, the CDR3 is TGTGCCAGTAGTATGCAGGGTTGGGACACTGAAGCTTTCTTT.

The sample holds a few counts of this clone. The rearrangement joins TRBV28 to TRBJ2-3, with a weak D call TRBD1 (5 bases). This CDR3 is 12 amino acids long. Trimming took 7 bases from V and 5 from J, leaving 10 bases between them. Germline assignment: CDR1 MDHEN and CDR2 SYDVKM. CDR3 bases: TGTGCCAGCACGTCACAGGTAGATACGCAGTATTTT. Protein sequence: CASTSQVDTQYF.

J is TRBJ2-5 and V is TRBV5-1, with TRBD2 matching 11 bases. J gave up 4 bases and V 2 bases, and 19 bases lay outside the gene matches. This CDR3 is 20 amino acids long. Per germline, CDR1 SGHRS and CDR2 YFSETQ. The CDR3 region has the DNA TGCGCCAGCAGCTTATCACCTACCGCACTAGCGGGAGATTCGGGAGAGACCCAGTACTTC. Protein product: CASSLSPTALAGDSGETQYF.

This clone was observed a few times. This sequence joins TRBV7-3 and TRBJ2-7; TRBD1 might be the D (6 bases). Germline V gene lookup returns CDR1 SGHTA and CDR2 FQGTGA. The CDR3 is made up of 14 amino acids. Trimming removed 5 bases at V and 7 bases at J, with 18 bases between. The CDR3 protein is CASSLGAPSREQYF. Written as DNA, the CDR3 is TGTGCCAGCAGCCTGGGGGCGCCCTCGAGGGAGCAGTACTTC.

The rearrangement links TRBV27 to TRBJ2-3; tentative D call: TRBD2 (6 bases). This CDR3 is 15 amino acids long. Trimming shortened V by 5 bases and J by 2 bases, and 14 bases separated the two germline ends. CDR1 and CDR2 (germline): MNHEY, SMNVEV (reference sequence). This CDR3 is CASSQRLGFTDTQYF. The CDR3 bases are TGTGCCAGCAGTCAGCGACTAGGCTTCACAGATACGCAGTATTTT.

This clone was detected a few times. This chain connects TRBV6-6 to TRBJ2-7, with TRBD1 as a possible D gene (5 bases). The CDR3 extends over 11 amino acids. The germline V and J ends were trimmed by 5 bases and 6 bases, with 8 bases remaining between them. Germline loops: CDR1 MNHNY, CDR2 SVGAGI (reference sequence). The CDR3 spells CASSRTPEQYF. The CDR3, as DNA: TGTGCCAGCAGTCGGACACCCGAGCAGTACTTC.

The rearrangement links TRBV9 to TRBJ1-5, with TRBD1 identical over 7 bases. The length of the CDR3 is 15 residues. V lost 4 bases to trimming and J lost 1 base; unmatched junction nucleotides: 5. The germline CDR1 and CDR2 sequences are SGDLS and YYNGEE. The CDR3 here is CASSQTGYSNQPQHF. The CDR3 nucleotides are TGTGCCAGCAGCCAGACAGGGTACAGCAATCAGCCCCAGCATTTT. Looking up the rest from reference TRBV9 and TRBJ1-5 gives the full variable domain: DSGVTQTPKHLITATGQRVTLRCSPRSGDLSVYWYQQSLDQGLQFLIQYYNGEERAKGNILERFSAQQFPDLHSELNLSSLELGDSALYFCASSQTGYSNQPQHFGDGTRLSIL.

A few counts support this clone. CDR3 coding DNA: TGTGCCATCAGCCCCCAGGGAAACACTGAAGCTTTCTTT. This encodes CAISPQGNTEAFF. The chain has TRBV10-3 and TRBJ1-1, with D tentatively TRBD1 (5 bases). This CDR3 is 13 amino acids long. Trimming stripped 6 bases from V and 2 bases from J, with 10 bases between. From germline, CDR1 is ENHRY and CDR2 SYGVKD.

This clone occurred a few times. This rearrangement joins TRBV7-9 to TRBJ1-4, with a possible D match to TRBD1 (5 bases). Germline values: CDR1 SEHNR, CDR2 FQNEAQ (reference sequence). CDR3 size: 13 residues. V was shortened by 5 bases and J by 7 bases, with 11 bases between the two germline ends. CDR3 in amino acids: CASSRPGGEKLFF. As DNA, the CDR3 is TGTGCCAGCAGCCGTCCGGGGGGTGAAAAACTGTTTTTT. The complete variable domain, with remaining parts taken from reference TRBV7-9 and TRBJ1-4, reads DTGVSQNPRHKITKRGQNVTFRCDPISEHNRLYWYRQTLGQGPEFLTYFQNEAQLEKSRLLSDRFSAERPKGSFSTLEIQRTEQGDSAMYLCASSRPGGEKLFFGSGTQLSVL.

This clone has a single count. V usage is TRBV5-1 and J usage is TRBJ2-1; the match to TRBD2 covers 7 bases. CDR1 and CDR2 (germline): SGHRS, YFSETQ. The junction had 13 bases not matched to a gene; V was cut back by 4 bases and J by 12 bases. This CDR3 contains 14 residues. CDR3 sequence reads: CASSPTLTGGGQFF. Written as DNA, the CDR3 is TGCGCCAGCAGCCCCACTTTGACCGGCGGGGGGCAGTTCTTC.

This chain links TRBV6-1 with TRBJ2-5; D not resolved. V lost 8 bases and J lost 7, with 11 bases in between. The CDR3 loop spans 11 amino acids. From germline, CDR1 is MNHNS and CDR2 SASEGT. CDR3 in DNA: TGTGCCAGCTTCGAGGAAGTGACCCAGTACTTC. This gives the protein CASFEEVTQYF.